This T cell receptor (beta chain) was obtained from a study of T cells in Graves' hyperthyroidism and ophthalmopathy. Ten or more counts support this clonotype. Its specificity is not known. For the diagnoses, clinical symptoms, serum thyroxine and TRAb, thyroid ultrasound and orbital computed tomography were used. Study-wide findings and caveats: Most expanded thyroid clonotypes above 0.001 recurred in blood.

RNA transcripts gave rise to amplified TCR beta CDR3 regions. The primer set for the first-round RT-PCR of the TCR CDR3 was HTBI. Each CDR3 protein gets one entry after TCRdb re-called the multiplex PCR reads with MiXCR. Here the sample spans 600,000 to 700,000 distinct CDR3 sequences, about 45% being singletons. V lost 0 bases, J lost 7 bases, and 2 bases stayed unmatched. In germline, CDR1 is SEHNR, CDR2 FQNEAQ (reference sequence). The CDR3 is 13 residues long. Sequencing input: peripheral blood or thyroid tissue (not recorded which). The sequence was obtained from an adult man with Graves' disease, either hyperthyroidism or ophthalmopathy (not recorded which). The chain uses TRBV7-9 and TRBJ1-2, with 7 bases lining up with TRBD1. CDR3 coding DNA: TGTGCCAGCAGCTTAGCACAGGGGTTTGGCTACACCTTC. Protein: CASSLAQGFGYTF.